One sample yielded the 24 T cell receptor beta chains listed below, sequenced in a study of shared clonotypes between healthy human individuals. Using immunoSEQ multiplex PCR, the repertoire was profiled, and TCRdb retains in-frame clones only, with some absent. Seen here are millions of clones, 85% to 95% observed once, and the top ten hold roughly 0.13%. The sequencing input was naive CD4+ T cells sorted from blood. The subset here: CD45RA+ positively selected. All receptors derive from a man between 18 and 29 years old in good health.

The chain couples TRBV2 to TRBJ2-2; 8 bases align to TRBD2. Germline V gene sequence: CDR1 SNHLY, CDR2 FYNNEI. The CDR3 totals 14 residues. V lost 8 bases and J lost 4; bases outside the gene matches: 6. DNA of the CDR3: TGTGCCAGCCGGACTAGCTCGGGCACCGGGGAGCTGTTTTTT. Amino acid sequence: CASRTSSGTGELFF.

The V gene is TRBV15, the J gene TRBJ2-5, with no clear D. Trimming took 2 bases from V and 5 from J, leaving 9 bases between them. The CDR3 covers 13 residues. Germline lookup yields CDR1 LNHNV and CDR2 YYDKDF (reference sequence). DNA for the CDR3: TGTGCCACCAGCAGAAGCCGTACGGAGACCCAGTACTTC. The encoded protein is CATSRSRTETQYF.

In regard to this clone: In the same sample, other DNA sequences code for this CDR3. CDR3 protein: CASSLGQRNEKLFF. The CDR3 nucleotides are TGCGCCAGCAGCTTGGGACAGCGTAATGAAAAACTGTTTTTT. This rearrangement joins TRBV5-1 to TRBJ1-4; D is perhaps TRBD1 (5 bases). CDR3 length: 14 amino acids. Germline CDR1 and CDR2: SGHRS and YFSETQ. V was trimmed by 0 bases and J by 4 bases, leaving 7 bases between them.

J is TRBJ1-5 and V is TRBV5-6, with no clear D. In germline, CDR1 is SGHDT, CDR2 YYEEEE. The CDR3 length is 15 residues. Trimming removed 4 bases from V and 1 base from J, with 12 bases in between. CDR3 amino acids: CASSPGSASNQPQHF. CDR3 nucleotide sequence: TGTGCCAGCAGCCCGGGGTCCGCCAGCAATCAGCCCCAGCATTTT.

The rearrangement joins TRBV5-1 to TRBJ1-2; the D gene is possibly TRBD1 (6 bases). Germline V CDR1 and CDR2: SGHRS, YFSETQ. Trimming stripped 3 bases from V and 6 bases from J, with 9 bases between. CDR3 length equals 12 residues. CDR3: CASSSQGHGYTF. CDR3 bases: TGCGCCAGCAGCTCACAGGGCCATGGCTACACCTTC.

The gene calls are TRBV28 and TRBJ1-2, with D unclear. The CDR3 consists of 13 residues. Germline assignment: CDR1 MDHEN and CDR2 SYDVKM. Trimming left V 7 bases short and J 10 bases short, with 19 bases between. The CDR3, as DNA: TGTGCCAGCACCTCCTTAAGGCCCCAGCCCTACACCTTC. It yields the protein CASTSLRPQPYTF.

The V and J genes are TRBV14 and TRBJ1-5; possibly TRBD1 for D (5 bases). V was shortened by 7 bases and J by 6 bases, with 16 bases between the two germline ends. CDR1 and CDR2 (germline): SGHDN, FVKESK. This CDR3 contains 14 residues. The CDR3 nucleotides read TGTGCCAGCAAGAAGCCCCCGGGGGGTCAGCCCCAGCATTTT. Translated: CASKKPPGGQPQHF.

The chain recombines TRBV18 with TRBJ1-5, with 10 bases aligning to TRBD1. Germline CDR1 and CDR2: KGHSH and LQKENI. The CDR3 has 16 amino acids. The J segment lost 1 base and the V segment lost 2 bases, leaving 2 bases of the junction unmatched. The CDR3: CASSPMGQGSNQPQHF. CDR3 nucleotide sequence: TGTGCCAGCTCACCAATGGGACAGGGGAGCAATCAGCCCCAGCATTTT.

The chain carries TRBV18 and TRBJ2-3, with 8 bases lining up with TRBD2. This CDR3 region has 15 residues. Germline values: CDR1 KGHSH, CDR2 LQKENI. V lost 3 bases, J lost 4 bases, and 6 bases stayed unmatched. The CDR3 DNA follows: TGTGCCAGCTCACCCCTAGCGGGTAAGGCAGATACGCAGTATTTT. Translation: CASSPLAGKADTQYF.

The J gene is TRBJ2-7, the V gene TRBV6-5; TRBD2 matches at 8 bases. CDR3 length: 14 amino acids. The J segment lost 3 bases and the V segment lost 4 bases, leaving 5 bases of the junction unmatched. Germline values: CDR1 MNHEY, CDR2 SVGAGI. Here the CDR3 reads CASSSTGGHYEQYF. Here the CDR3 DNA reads TGTGCCAGCAGTTCAACGGGGGGGCACTACGAGCAGTACTTC.

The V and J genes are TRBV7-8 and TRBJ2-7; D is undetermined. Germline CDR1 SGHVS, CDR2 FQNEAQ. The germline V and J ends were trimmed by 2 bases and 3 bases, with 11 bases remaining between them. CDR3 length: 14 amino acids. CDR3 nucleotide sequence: TGTGCCAGCAGCTTAACAGACACCTACTACGAGCAGTACTTC. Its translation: CASSLTDTYYEQYF.

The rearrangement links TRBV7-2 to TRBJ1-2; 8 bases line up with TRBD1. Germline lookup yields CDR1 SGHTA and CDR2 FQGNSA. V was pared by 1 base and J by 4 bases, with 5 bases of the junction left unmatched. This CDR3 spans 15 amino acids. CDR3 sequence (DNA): TGTGCCAGCAGCTTAGACCTCAGGGGGCCCTATGGCTACACCTTC. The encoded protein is CASSLDLRGPYGYTF.

CDR3 protein: CASSLGSRTEAFF. CDR3 in DNA: TGTGCCAGCAGCTTGGGATCCCGCACTGAAGCTTTCTTT. The chain uses TRBV5-6 and TRBJ1-1; D is unresolved. CDR1 is SGHDT and CDR2 is YYEEEE in the germline V gene. The CDR3 covers 13 residues. Trimming took off 0 bases at V and 4 bases at J, with 7 bases between the two ends.

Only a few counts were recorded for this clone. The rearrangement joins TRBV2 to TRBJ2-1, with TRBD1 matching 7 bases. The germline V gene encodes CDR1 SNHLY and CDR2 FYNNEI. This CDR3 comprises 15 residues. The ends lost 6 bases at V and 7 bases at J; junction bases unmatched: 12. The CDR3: CASSSQNLRGNEQFF. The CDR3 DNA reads TGTGCCAGCAGCTCTCAAAACCTCAGGGGGAATGAGCAGTTCTTC. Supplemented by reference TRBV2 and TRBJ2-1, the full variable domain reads EPEVTQTPSHQVTQMGQEVILRCVPISNHLYFYWYRQILGQKVEFLVSFYNNEISEKSEIFDDQFSVERPDGSNFTLKIRSTKLEDSAMYFCASSSQNLRGNEQFFGPGTRLTVL.

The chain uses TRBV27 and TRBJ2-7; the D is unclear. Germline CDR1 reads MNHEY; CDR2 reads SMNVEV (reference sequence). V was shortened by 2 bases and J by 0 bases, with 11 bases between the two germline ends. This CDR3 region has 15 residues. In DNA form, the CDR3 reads TGTGCCAGCAGTTTAGGGCGTATTTCCTCCTACGAGCAGTACTTC. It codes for CASSLGRISSYEQYF.

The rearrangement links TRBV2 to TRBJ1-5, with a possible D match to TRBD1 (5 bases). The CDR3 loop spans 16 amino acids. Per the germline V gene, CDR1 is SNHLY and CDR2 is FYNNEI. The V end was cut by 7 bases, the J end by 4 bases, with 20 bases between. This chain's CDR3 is CASTSGLNLGNQPQHF. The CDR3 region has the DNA TGTGCCAGCACTTCGGGACTGAACTTGGGGAATCAGCCCCAGCATTTT.

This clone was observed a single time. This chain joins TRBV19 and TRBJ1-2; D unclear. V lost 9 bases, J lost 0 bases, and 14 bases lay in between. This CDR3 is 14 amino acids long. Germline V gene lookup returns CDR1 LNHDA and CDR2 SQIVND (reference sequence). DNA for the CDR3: TGTGCCAGCACCACCCTAAGCCCTAACTATGGCTACACCTTC. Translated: CASTTLSPNYGYTF.

DNA of the CDR3: TGTGCCAGCAGTTCGGATGCAGGGGGGTCACCCCTCCACTTT. It is translated as CASSSDAGGSPLHF. J is TRBJ1-6 and V is TRBV28, with 7 bases that match TRBD1. Germline CDR1 and CDR2: MDHEN and SYDVKM. V lost 4 bases, J lost 10 bases, and 7 bases stayed unmatched. The CDR3 totals 14 residues. The full variable domain, its missing parts supplied by reference TRBV28 and TRBJ1-6, is DVKVTQSSRYLVKRTGEKVFLECVQDMDHENMFWYRQDPGLGLRLIYFSYDVKMKEKGDIPEGYSVSREKKERFSLILESASTNQTSMYLCASSSDAGGSPLHFGNGTRLTVT.

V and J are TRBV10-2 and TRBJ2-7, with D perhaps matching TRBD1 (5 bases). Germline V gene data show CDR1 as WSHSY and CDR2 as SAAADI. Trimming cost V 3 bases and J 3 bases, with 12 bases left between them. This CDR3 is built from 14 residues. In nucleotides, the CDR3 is TGCGCCAGCAGTGACGGCCAGGGCCGCTACGAGCAGTACTTC. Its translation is CASSDGQGRYEQYF.

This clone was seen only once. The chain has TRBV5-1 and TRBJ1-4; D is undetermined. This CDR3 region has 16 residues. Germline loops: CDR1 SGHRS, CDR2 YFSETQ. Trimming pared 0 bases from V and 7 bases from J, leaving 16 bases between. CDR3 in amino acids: CASSLGGRWEIEKLFF. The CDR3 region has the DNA TGCGCCAGCAGCTTGGGTGGCCGGTGGGAAATTGAAAAACTGTTTTTT.

The CDR3 nucleotides read TGTGCCAGCTCACCACCGGAGCAGCCCGGGGCGGCGTTCTTC. Protein: CASSPPEQPGAAFF. The V and J genes are TRBV18 and TRBJ2-1; D tentatively fits TRBD1 or TRBD2 (5 bases each). Germline loops: CDR1 KGHSH, CDR2 LQKENI. Trimming removed 0 bases at V and 15 bases at J, with 18 bases between. The CDR3 is 14 amino acids.

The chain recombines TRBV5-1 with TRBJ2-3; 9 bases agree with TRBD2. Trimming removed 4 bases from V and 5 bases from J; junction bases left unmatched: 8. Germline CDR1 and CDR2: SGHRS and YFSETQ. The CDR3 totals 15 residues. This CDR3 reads CASSRKTSGQDTQYF. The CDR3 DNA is TGCGCCAGCAGCCGAAAAACTAGCGGGCAAGATACGCAGTATTTT.

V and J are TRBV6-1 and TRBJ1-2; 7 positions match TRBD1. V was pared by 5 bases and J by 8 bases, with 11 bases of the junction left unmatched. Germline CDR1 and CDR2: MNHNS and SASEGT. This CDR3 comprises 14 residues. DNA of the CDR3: TGTGCCAGCAGTAGCCGGACAGGTTCTATGGGCTACACCTTC. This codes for CASSSRTGSMGYTF.

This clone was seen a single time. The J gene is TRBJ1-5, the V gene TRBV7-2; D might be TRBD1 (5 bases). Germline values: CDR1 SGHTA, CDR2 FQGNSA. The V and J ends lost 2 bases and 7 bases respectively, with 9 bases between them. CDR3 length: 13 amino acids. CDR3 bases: TGTGCCAGCAGCTTATGGGGGAAACAGCCCCAGCATTTT. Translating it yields CASSLWGKQPQHF.